A selection of T cell receptor beta chains follows, all from one sample in a study of Ad26.COV2.S vaccination and SARS-CoV-2 variants. Sequenced by immunoSEQ multiplex PCR; TCRdb stores in-frame clones only, minus some. The sample shows more than 300,000 clones, about 86% of them seen only once. The sample here was peripheral blood, taken in a trial of Ad26.COV2.S vaccine versus placebo. The receptors here all came from a person aged 18-65 years who received the Ad26.COV2.S COVID-19 vaccine or a placebo. The CDR3 runs from the conserved cysteine through the conserved F or W. The D gene is left open where the match is weak. Rows may omit the clone size; those that give it use once, few, many or a size class.

abundance,d_gene,v_gene,j_gene,CDR3nt,CDR3aa
NA,NA,TRBV11-2,TRBJ1-2,TGTGCCAGCAGCCTCTCTTCGAGAGGGGACGGCTACACCTTC,CASSLSSRGDGYTF
NA,NA,TRBV30,TRBJ1-2,TGTGCCTGGAGTGGAGGACGGACTCCCTATGGCTACACCTTC,CAWSGGRTPYGYTF
NA,TRBD2,TRBV5-6,TRBJ2-1,TGTGCCAGCACCATGATTAGCGGGGGGCCTTACAATGAGCAGTTCTTC,CASTMISGGPYNEQFF
NA,TRBD2,TRBV7-2,TRBJ2-5,TGTGCCAGCAGCTTTCCCCTAGCGGGGGAGACCCAGTACTTC,CASSFPLAGETQYF
NA,NA,TRBV19,TRBJ1-2,TGTGCCAGTAGTATGGGTCCCGGGCGCTACACCTTC,CASSMGPGRYTF
NA,NA,TRBV19,TRBJ1-2,TGTGCCAGTAGGCGGACAGCCATAGCTAACTATGGCTACACCTTC,CASRRTAIANYGYTF
NA,NA,TRBV7-2,TRBJ1-1,TGTGCCAGCAGCTTATATTTCAGGGTTGGGGCGATCACTGAAGCTTTCTTT,CASSLYFRVGAITEAFF
NA,NA,TRBV6-5,TRBJ1-5,TGTGCCAGCAGTTACTCGGGTCAGCCCCAGCATTTT,CASSYSGQPQHF
NA,TRBD1,TRBV24-1,TRBJ2-5,TGTGCCACCAGTGACCCTGGACAGGGAGGGACCCAGTACTTC,CATSDPGQGGTQYF
few,TRBD1,TRBV5-4,TRBJ1-6,TGTGCCAGCAGCTCCGAGGGGACAGGGGATTCACCCCTCCACTTT,CASSSEGTGDSPLHF
NA,NA,TRBV9,TRBJ1-1,TGTGCCAGCAGCGTAGTCGAGGGCCAGGGGGCTTTCTTT,CASSVVEGQGAFF
NA,TRBD2,TRBV4-2,TRBJ2-3,TGTGCCAGCAGCCAAAAGCCTCGGACTAGCGGTAGCACAGATACGCAGTATTTT,CASSQKPRTSGSTDTQYF
NA,TRBD2,TRBV27,TRBJ2-1,TGTGCCAGCAGGACTAGCGGGGGGGGAGGTGAGCAGTTCTTC,CASRTSGGGGEQFF
NA,NA,TRBV5-4,TRBJ2-2,TGTGCCAGCAGCATCGACCGGGACCCGTACACCGGGGAGCTGTTTTTT,CASSIDRDPYTGELFF
NA,NA,TRBV9,TRBJ2-1,TGTGCCAGCAGCGTCCGAGGCGGTAGCTCCTACAATGAGCAGTTCTTC,CASSVRGGSSYNEQFF
NA,NA,TRBV7-9,TRBJ1-1,TGTGCCAGCAGCTTACAGGGGATGGGGGTCACTGAAGCTTTCTTT,CASSLQGMGVTEAFF
NA,NA,TRBV20-1,TRBJ2-2,TGCAGTGCTAGTTTAGGGGCGTTTACCGGGGAGCTGTTTTTT,CSASLGAFTGELFF
NA,TRBD2,TRBV2,TRBJ2-7,TGTGCCAGCAGTGAAATAGGTAGCGGGGGCAATGACGAGCAGTACTTC,CASSEIGSGGNDEQYF
NA,TRBD1,TRBV10-1,TRBJ2-7,TGCGCCAGCCAACCCTACAGGGGCGCCCACGAGCAGTACTTC,CASQPYRGAHEQYF
NA,TRBD1,TRBV5-1,TRBJ1-3,TGCGCCAGCAGCCAGGGGGGGACGGAAAGAAACACCATATATTTT,CASSQGGTERNTIYF
NA,TRBD2,TRBV7-2,TRBJ2-5,TGTGCCAGCAGCTTAGGGACTAGCGGACCTACCTCGGAGACCCAGTACTTC,CASSLGTSGPTSETQYF
NA,NA,TRBV20-1,TRBJ1-2,TGCAGTGCTAGTTTATTGCAGGGGCCTAACTATGGCTACACCTTC,CSASLLQGPNYGYTF
NA,NA,TRBV30,TRBJ1-2,TGTGCCTGGAGTGTTGCCCCCACAGAATATGGCTACACCTTC,CAWSVAPTEYGYTF